This paragraph reports one T cell receptor (beta chain). The entry originates in a study of T cells in Graves' hyperthyroidism and ophthalmopathy. Study in general: The initial diagnosis was the point when peripheral blood was collected, ahead of any treatment.

Amplification of TCR beta CDR3 regions was performed using RNA transcripts as template. During a first-round RT-PCR of the TCR CDR3, the HTBI primer set was used. TCRdb independently ran MiXCR on the multiplex PCR reads; one entry per CDR3 protein. The table shows around 700,000 distinct CDR3 sequences, with 30% to 40% occurring only once. Trimming removed 6 bases at V and 3 bases at J, with 11 bases between. Germline V gene sequence: CDR1 DFQATT, CDR2 SNEGSKA (reference sequence). This CDR3 contains 12 residues. With a duration under 2 months, the hyperthyroidism was newly diagnosed in patients aged 18 to 65. Diagnoses rested on clinical symptoms, serum thyroxine and TRAb, thyroid ultrasound and orbital computed tomography.

The chain joins TRBV20-1 to TRBJ1-1; weak D call: TRBD1 (5 bases). This receptor was identified in a woman aged 35 to 49 with Graves' hyperthyroidism. Sequenced input: blood. CDR3 amino acids: CSAGDSYTEAFF. In DNA form, the CDR3 reads TGCAGTGCCGGAGACAGTTACACTGAAGCTTTCTTT.